This paragraph covers one T cell receptor (beta chain) sequence. This clonotype appeared a few times. No cognate antigen has been identified for it. Compared with germline, one end of the junction differs, possibly owing to a read error. Systemically healthy Caucasian individuals from Russia, approximately 39 in total and aged about 6 to 95 years, were included as donors. Each donor gave ten milliliters of peripheral blood, collected into EDTA-treated Vacutainer tubes. Ficoll-Paque density-gradient centrifugation was used to isolate PBMCs, with at least 6.5 million per sample. Total RNA, at least 6 micrograms per sample, was extracted from PBMCs with Trizol reagent. Naive CD45RAhigh/CD27high T cell percentages were measured by flow cytometry on a PBMC aliquot from every donor. This specimen comes from a study of blood T cells in healthy people across ages (dated by TCRdb to between 2015 and 2016). With regard to the full study: Template switching captured roughly one uniquely barcoded TCR beta cDNA molecule per two T cells in model experiments. To avoid experimental bias, donors of different ages were distributed randomly across sequencing lanes. The study measured age-related changes in TCR beta repertoire diversity using deep sequencing normalized with unique cDNA molecular identifiers. The donors were split into four age groups: young (average about 15 years), middle-aged (around 40), aged (62) and long-lived (over 80). Two additional independent replicas of 1 million unique cDNA reads from the same blood draw were analyzed for two donors (one aged 18 to 29 and one aged 80 or older).

Sequences MNHEY (CDR1) and SVGAGI (CDR2) are obtained from the germline V gene. Including cysteine and phenylalanine, the CDR3 has 17 amino acids. CDR3 DNA is the only sequence kept; it has 51 bases, read in frame from the first base. What the research found in general, with its limitations: Bulk unsorted PBMC profiling prevented conclusive comparison of naive and antigen-experienced compartments. A strong correlation was found between observed TCR beta diversity and the percentage of naive T cells measured by flow cytometry. The CMV infection status of donors was not known, potentially confounding age-related changes in expanded clonotypes. The long-lived group showed more naive CD4+ T cells, fewer expanded clones and increased TCR diversity than the aged group, suggesting age selection. Estimates of total diversity based on one million sequenced T cells were regarded as lower bounds and as underestimates. As age increased, observed TCR beta diversity per million T cells dropped in a roughly linear way, and a significant reduction was already evident by age 40.

Library preparation employed 5' RACE. The instrument was an Illumina HiSeq 2500. A second roughly 6 to 12 cycle PCR used a sample-barcoded 5' primer and a J-beta primer mix. A template-switch 5' adaptor carrying 12 random nucleotides introduced a unique molecular identifier onto each TCR beta cDNA molecule. Each sample yielded at least 3 million CDR3-containing paired-end reads. All of the RNA was converted into first-strand cDNA using the Mint cDNA synthesis kit, with a TRBC-specific oligonucleotide serving as the primer. All cDNA was treated with uracil-DNA glycosylase and then went through a first 18-cycle PCR with the universal primers M1SS and BC2_uni_R. In the paper's pipeline: Normalization of each sample was performed by random selection of 1 million high-quality reads, each carrying a distinct molecular identifier. Reads sharing molecular identifiers were discarded rather than binned into consensus sequences. CDR3 identification, clonotype clustering and error correction used MiTCR with a Q25 quality threshold and the strictest error-elimination algorithm. A nonparametric unseen species model using Euler transformation provided a lower-bound estimate of total TCR beta diversity. TCRdb itself trimmed the public reads at Q25 with fastp, ran MiXCR and retained productive beta chains. All rows with the same CDR3 protein become a single entry with the most common DNA and genes. TCRdb, not the original authors, processed these V and J calls. The sample contains hundreds of thousands of distinct CDR3 sequences, 40% to 45% of them found a single time. About 32% of the sample goes to the ten largest clones.

The rearrangement joined TRBV6-5 to TRBJ2-1; the junction holds 7 bases that match TRBD1. The J call may be in error: the DNA end matches TRBJ2-7 better. The TCR originated in a man older than 75 in good health. Sequencing was performed on blood. The nucleotide sequence is given as TGCGCCAGCAGTTACTCGGGCAGGGGGACCAGCTACAATGAGCAGTACTTC. This encodes CASSYSGRGTSYNEQYF.